The 15 T cell receptor beta chains given below trace back to one sample, sequenced in a study of PD-1 blockade in mismatch repair-deficient tumors (dated by TCRdb to the late 2010s). Library preparation used the immunoSEQ multiplex PCR assay. The table was pulled from immuneACCESS by TCRdb, which kept in-frame rearrangements only. Such tables lose some clones; where checked, under half of the loss comes from unresolved V genes, and the rest has no known cause. The sample profile shows around 14,000 clones; about 80% of them were found once. The ten biggest clones cover 9.5% to 12% of the sample. The time point label on this specimen signifies: approximately 9-day in vitro stimulation with candidate neoantigen peptide 5. No antigen has been identified for these receptors. Here the sequenced sample was cells cultured in vitro, taken from a patient treated with pembrolizumab. The origin of the receptors is an adult with mismatch repair-deficient cancer.

The chain combines TRBV13 with TRBJ1-4; a possible D gene is TRBD1 (6 bases). Per germline, CDR1 PRHDT and CDR2 FYEKMQ (reference sequence). The V gene lost 5 bases and the J gene lost 5 bases, with 12 bases spanning the gap. This CDR3 comprises 14 residues. This CDR3 reads CASSPRGDNEKLFF. The DNA for the CDR3 is TGTGCCAGCAGCCCGAGGGGGGACAATGAAAAACTGTTTTTT.

The chain recombines TRBV11-2 with TRBJ1-4, with 7 bases that match TRBD1. CDR1 and CDR2 from the germline V gene are SGHAT and FQNNGV. After removal of 5 bases from V and 6 bases from J, the junction contained 12 bases not matched to a gene. This CDR3 comprises 16 residues. Here the CDR3 DNA reads TGTGCCAGCAGCCCTGCGGCAGAGGGGGCAGATGAAAAACTGTTTTTT. Protein product: CASSPAAEGADEKLFF. The whole variable domain, remainder taken from reference TRBV11-2 and TRBJ1-4, is EAGVAQSPRYKIIEKRQSVAFWCNPISGHATLYWYQQILGQGPKLLIQFQNNGVVDDSQLPKDRFSAERLKGVDSTLKIQPAKLEDSAVYLCASSPAAEGADEKLFFGSGTQLSVL.

The chain is built from TRBV2 and TRBJ2-7; the D is unclear. V lost 5 bases, J lost 3 bases, and 5 bases lay in between. CDR1 is SNHLY, CDR2 FYNNEI, per germline. This CDR3 spans 11 amino acids. This CDR3 is CASSYSYEQYF. The CDR3 DNA reads as TGTGCCAGCAGTTACAGCTACGAGCAGTACTTC.

In its sample, this clone was seen a few times. The genes are TRBV2 and TRBJ2-7; no definite D call. Germline V CDR1 and CDR2: SNHLY, FYNNEI. Deletions cut 4 bases from V and 3 bases from J, with 10 bases between. The CDR3 has 13 residues. CDR3 in amino acids: CASSARWGYEQYF. DNA for the CDR3: TGTGCCAGCAGTGCCCGGTGGGGCTACGAGCAGTACTTC.

CDR3 in DNA: TGTGCCAGCAGAATCCATCGGGGGAACTCCTACGAGCAGTACTTC. Protein sequence: CASRIHRGNSYEQYF. V gene TRBV6-6 combines with J gene TRBJ2-7; perhaps TRBD2 as D (6 bases). Germline V CDR1 and CDR2: MNHNY, SVGAGI (reference sequence). Trimming removed 6 bases from V and 0 bases from J, with 15 bases in between. The CDR3 is 15 residues long.

This clone was observed once. This sequence joins TRBV5-1 and TRBJ2-7, with D maybe TRBD1 (6 bases). V was cut by 0 bases and J by 4 bases, with 14 bases left in between. CDR1 SGHRS and CDR2 YFSETQ come from the germline V gene. This CDR3 is built from 15 residues. The CDR3 DNA reads as TGCGCCAGCAGCTTGGCTCCAGGGGAAGAGTACGAGCAGTACTTC. The encoded protein is CASSLAPGEEYEQYF.

This chain joins TRBV4-2 and TRBJ2-3, with 7 positions matching TRBD2. Germline CDR1 reads LGHNA; CDR2 reads YNFKEQ. Trimming took 0 bases from V and 4 from J; bases not matched to a gene: 10. The length of the CDR3 is 17 residues. The CDR3 loop is CASSQEGGSSPADTQYF. DNA of the CDR3: TGTGCCAGCAGCCAAGAGGGCGGGAGTTCCCCGGCAGATACGCAGTATTTT.

This chain links TRBV5-1 with TRBJ1-1; TRBD1 matches at 10 bases. The CDR3 is made up of 17 amino acids. Trimming took 2 bases from V and 0 from J; bases not matched to a gene: 7. The germline CDR1 and CDR2 sequences are SGHRS and YFSETQ. CDR3 protein: CASSFSWDRGLNTEAFF. The DNA for the CDR3 is TGCGCCAGCAGCTTCTCGTGGGACAGGGGACTGAACACTGAAGCTTTCTTT.

The chain has TRBV5-8 and TRBJ2-1; the D is unclear. There are 14 residues in the CDR3. V lost 0 bases and J 5 bases, leaving 9 bases between the germline ends. Per the germline V gene, CDR1 is SGHTS and CDR2 is YDEGEE. The CDR3 protein is CASSLDATHNEQFF. The CDR3 bases are TGTGCCAGCAGCTTGGACGCAACCCACAATGAGCAGTTCTTC.

The chain links TRBV18 to TRBJ1-2; D gene ambiguous. This CDR3 spans 11 amino acids. V lost 2 bases and J lost 5, with 3 bases in between. The germline V gene encodes CDR1 KGHSH and CDR2 LQKENI. CDR3 sequence: CASSPGYGYTF. CDR3 in DNA: TGTGCCAGCTCACCAGGGTATGGCTACACCTTC.

This chain uses TRBV6-6 with TRBJ1-2, with a possible D match to TRBD1 (5 bases). There are 15 residues in the CDR3. Germline loops: CDR1 MNHNY, CDR2 SVGAGI (reference sequence). V lost 5 bases and J lost 8, with 21 bases in between. The chain's CDR3 is CASSKPGRPAEGYTF. CDR3 DNA: TGTGCCAGCAGTAAACCGGGACGGCCAGCGGAAGGCTACACCTTC.

The V and J genes are TRBV6-1 and TRBJ1-1; the D is unclear. This CDR3 has 15 residues. The germline V and J ends were trimmed by 2 bases and 4 bases, with 14 bases remaining between them. In germline, CDR1 is MNHNS, CDR2 SASEGT. CDR3 sequence (DNA): TGTGCCAGCAGTGAAATGGGGTTTCGTAGCACTGAAGCTTTCTTT. This codes for CASSEMGFRSTEAFF.

This chain joins TRBV19 and TRBJ2-1; 7 positions agree with TRBD2. The CDR3 contains 15 residues. Germline V lookup: CDR1 LNHDA, CDR2 SQIVND (reference sequence). Trimming at V came to 7 bases and at J to 3 bases, leaving 9 bases not matched to a gene. CDR3 sequence (DNA): TGTGCCAGTATCCCCGGACTAGGGTTCTACAATGAGCAGTTCTTC. This translates into CASIPGLGFYNEQFF.

The chain combines TRBV6-1 with TRBJ2-1; 7 bases are a match to TRBD1. The V and J ends lost 6 bases and 12 bases, in that order; junction bases with no gene match: 14. Germline CDR1 reads MNHNS; CDR2 reads SASEGT. CDR3 length: 14 residues. This chain's CDR3 is CASSSGTAPLGQFF. DNA of the CDR3: TGTGCCAGCAGCTCCGGGACAGCTCCTTTGGGGCAGTTCTTC.

The chain has TRBV6-6 and TRBJ2-7, with TRBD1 matching 9 bases. The CDR3 has 15 amino acids. Germline V gene data show CDR1 as MNHNY and CDR2 as SVGAGI (reference sequence). V dropped 6 bases and J dropped 3; count of bases not matched to a gene: 9. Here the CDR3 reads CASSPRGQGDYEQYF. CDR3 DNA sequence: TGTGCCAGCAGCCCACGGGGACAGGGAGACTACGAGCAGTACTTC.